The T cell receptor beta chain under discussion was sequenced for a study of blood T cell repertoires in COVID-19. Across the study: The United States, Italy and Spain provided the acute and convalescent COVID-19 samples. PBMCs, B-cell-depleted T cells, or T cells provided the cDNA or gDNA that made up the material.

In the authors' methods: How many nucleated cells were present was estimated from reference gene primer amplification. Sequencing used immunoSEQ multiplex PCR; TCRdb keeps in-frame clones, though not all of them. V, J and clone size are taken as reported in that table, and D and trimming were inferred from the DNA itself. The sample records 290,000 or so clones, 65% to 90% being singletons. Germline values: CDR1 SGHDN, CDR2 FVKESK. The CDR3 totals 18 residues. V was shortened by 1 base and J by 1 base, with 14 bases between the two germline ends. The gene calls are TRBV14 and TRBJ2-6; possibly TRBD1 for D (6 bases). The material sequenced was peripheral blood. This TCR came from a man aged 45-65 years with active or convalescent COVID-19. DNA of the CDR3: TGTGCCAGCAGCCAAGCACAGGGTTCTGGATCTGGGGCCAACGTCCTGACTTTC. This gives the protein CASSQAQGSGSGANVLTF.